What follows is one TCR beta chain and its context. Its antigen remains unidentified. This specimen comes from a study of T cell responses to AZD1222 COVID-19 vaccine. General observations from the study: Baseline testing showed seropositivity in only a handful of AZD1222 recipients. Spike-specific TCR depth and breadth grew after two AZD1222 doses.

Clones were sequenced by immunoSEQ multiplex PCR, and TCRdb holds only the in-frame ones, with some missing. Of 120,000 or so clones detected, 80% to 90% appear once; the ten largest clones hold 18%. Germline CDR1 reads MGHRA; CDR2 reads YSYEKL. Trimming stripped 1 base from V and 1 base from J, with 5 bases between. The CDR3 loop spans 15 amino acids. This clonotype was sampled from an adult in good health. The chain recombines TRBV4-1 with TRBJ2-6; D unresolved. The sequenced sample was peripheral blood, obtained on day 0 of MenACWY control vaccination. CDR3 DNA: TGCGCCAGCAGCCAAGCCCCATCTGGGGCCAACGTCCTGACTTTC. Encoded protein: CASSQAPSGANVLTF.